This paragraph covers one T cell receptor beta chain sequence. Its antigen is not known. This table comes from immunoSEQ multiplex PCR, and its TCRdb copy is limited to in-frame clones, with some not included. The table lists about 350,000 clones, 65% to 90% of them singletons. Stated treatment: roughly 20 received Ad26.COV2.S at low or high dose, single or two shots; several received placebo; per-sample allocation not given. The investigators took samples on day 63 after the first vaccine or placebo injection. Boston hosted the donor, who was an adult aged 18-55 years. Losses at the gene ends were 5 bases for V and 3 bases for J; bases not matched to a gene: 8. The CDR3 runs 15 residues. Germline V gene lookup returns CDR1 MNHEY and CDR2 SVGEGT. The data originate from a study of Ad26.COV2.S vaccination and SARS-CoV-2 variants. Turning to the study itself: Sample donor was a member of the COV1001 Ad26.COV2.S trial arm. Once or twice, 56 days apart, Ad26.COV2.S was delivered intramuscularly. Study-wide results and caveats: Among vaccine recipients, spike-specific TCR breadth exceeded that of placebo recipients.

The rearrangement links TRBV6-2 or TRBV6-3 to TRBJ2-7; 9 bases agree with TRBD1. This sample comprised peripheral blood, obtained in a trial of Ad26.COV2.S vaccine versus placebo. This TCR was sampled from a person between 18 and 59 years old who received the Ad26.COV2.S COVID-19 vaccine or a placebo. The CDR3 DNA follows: TGTGCCAGCAGTCGTCCCGGGACAGGGAACTACGAGCAGTACTTC. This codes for CASSRPGTGNYEQYF.